This T cell receptor beta chain was profiled in a study of T cell responses to AZD1222 COVID-19 vaccine (dated by TCRdb to 2020 to 2022). About the study as a whole: AZD1222 recipients with second doses at about 4 weeks or about 12 weeks were pooled, because spike-specific TCR depth and breadth did not differ between schedules. A total of roughly 240 trial participants underwent TCR sequencing, of whom 200 to 220 received two doses of AZD1222 and some 26 received two doses of the MenACWY control vaccine. Trial participants were enrolled by age into 18-55, 56-69 and 70-plus year subgroups, with roughly 160, 29 and 62 TCR-sequenced participants respectively. What the research found in general, with its limitations: Conclusions about previously exposed vaccinees were limited because only six AZD1222 recipients were SARS-CoV-2 seropositive at baseline. Nearly half of unique spike-specific TCRs reportedly recognized epitopes outside regions mutated in the B.1.351 and B.1.1.7 variants. Spike-specific TCR breadth and depth rose significantly after two AZD1222 doses compared with day 0 and with MenACWY recipients. The vaccine-associated CD4 TCRs covered the entire spike protein, and the dominant responses fell in regions 160-218 and 743-854. Most participants were white British and females outnumbered males, and the authors suggested that clonal diversity may have been underestimated. Because no samples from the day 14 peak response were available, repertoires could be characterized only after the peak T cell response. In the small 56-69-year group, the increase in depth fell short of significance, most likely because of low power.

Reading the germline V gene (reference sequence) gives CDR1 GTSNPN and CDR2 SVGIG. Its CDR3 holds 14 amino acids, cysteine through phenylalanine. The sequence is cut down to CDR3 DNA, 42 bases in frame from base 1. The junction shows trimming of 2 bases on V and 1 base on J, and the gene matches do not reach 4 bases of it. The CDR3 regions of human TCRbeta chains were subjected to immunosequencing. As for how the authors treated the data: Repertoire TCRs were checked for matches against a reference library of SARS-CoV-2-specific TCRs that had been generated using the MIRA antigen-specificity platform. Breadth was defined as the fraction of unique TCRs that were SARS-CoV-2-associated. Depth was defined as the fraction of total T cells that were SARS-CoV-2-associated. Using the MIRA data, each spike-specific TCR was assigned both to the spike region to which the TCR was reactive and to a CD4 or CD8 class. Log10-transformed breadth and depth values were compared by one-way ANOVA with Sidak's multiple comparisons tests. TCRdb provides this immuneACCESS table in a form limited to in-frame rearrangements. Some clones are lacking; in checked studies, under half of them reflect an unresolved V gene, and why the rest are absent is not known. D and trimming come from the DNA, and the V and J calls and clone size come from that table. In all, the sample holds roughly 100,000 clones, and roughly 88% of those were seen once. The top ten clones comprise under 5.5% of the sample.

Turning to this clone: There is no known antigen for this receptor. No per-base quality is available; no much larger clone lies one base away.

The time point label on this specimen signifies: baseline before first vaccination. Vaccinee samples came from UK trials COV001 and COV002, including a single-blind randomized controlled phase 2/3 trial of AZD1222 (ChAdOx1 nCoV-19) in healthy adults. For TCRbeta chain sequencing, PBMC samples were collected from trial participants at day 0 and at day 28 after the second dose. The chain uses TRBV30 and TRBJ2-7, with 8 bases in between that match TRBD1. The clonotype was recovered from an adult in good health. Specimen: peripheral blood, collected on day 0 of AZD1222 vaccination. Here the CDR3 is given as CAWSFGTGSYEQYF. The sequence in DNA is TGTGCCTGGAGTTTTGGGACAGGTTCCTACGAGCAGTACTTC. The full variable domain, completed from the reference TRBV30 and TRBJ2-7 proteins outside the CDR3, reads SQTIHQWPATLVQPVGSPLSLECTVEGTSNPNLYWYRQAAGRGLQLLFYSVGIGQISSEVPQNLSASRPQDRQFILSSKKLLLSDSGFYLCAWSFGTGSYEQYFGPGTRLTVT.